This T cell receptor (beta chain) originates from a study of T cells after yellow fever vaccination. From the 5' RACE reads, TCRdb called clonotypes with MiXCR, one entry per CDR3 protein. The table lists hundreds of thousands of distinct CDR3 sequences, roughly 12% of them singletons. This clonotype was picked up many times. At one end, the junction sequence differs from germline, possibly due to a read error. Germline values: CDR1 MNHNS, CDR2 SASEGT. This CDR3 has 14 amino acids. The TCR was taken from a man aged 30 to 39 who received the YFV17D yellow fever vaccine. The chain links TRBV6-1 to TRBJ2-7; weak D call: TRBD1 (6 bases). The source was PBMCs, collected on the day of the yellow fever booster vaccination. Written as DNA, the CDR3 is TGCGCCAGCAGCCCCCGGGACAATTCCTACGAGCAGTACTTC. Its translation is CASSPRDNSYEQYF.